These 10 T cell receptor beta chains came from one sample sequenced in a study of cytomegalovirus exposure and HLA in healthy donors. Sequenced by immunoSEQ multiplex PCR; TCRdb stores in-frame clones only, minus some. Among fewer than 120,000 clones, around nine tenths were seen once, and the ten largest hold over 1.3%. Input material: PBMCs. All receptors come from a woman aged 25 to 45 in good health and CMV-seropositive.

The chain links TRBV4-1 to TRBJ2-2; tentatively, D is TRBD2 (5 bases). The V end was cut by 3 bases, the J end by 0 bases, with 14 bases between. The germline V gene encodes CDR1 MGHRA and CDR2 YSYEKL. CDR3 length: 17 residues. The CDR3 sequence: CASSHYKGGPNTGELFF. The CDR3 DNA is TGCGCCAGCAGCCACTACAAAGGCGGGCCGAACACCGGGGAGCTGTTTTTT.

The table lists this clone with many counts. The V call is TRBV19, the J call TRBJ1-1, with D perhaps TRBD1 (5 bases). This CDR3 contains 13 residues. Germline values: CDR1 LNHDA, CDR2 SQIVND (reference sequence). V was cut by 7 bases and J by 9 bases, with 18 bases left in between. The CDR3 here is CASIGGTDGKAFF. CDR3 in DNA: TGTGCCAGTATTGGAGGGACGGACGGCAAAGCTTTCTTT. Based on the CDR3 plus reference TRBV19 and TRBJ1-1, the full variable domain is DGGITQSPKYLFRKEGQNVTLSCEQNLNHDAMYWYRQDPGQGLRLIYYSQIVNDFQKGDIAEGYSVSREKKESFPLTVTSAQKNPTAFYLCASIGGTDGKAFFGQGTRLTVV.

The chain carries TRBV5-1 and TRBJ2-7, with TRBD2 as a possible D gene (5 bases). The CDR3 is 13 amino acids. V dropped 4 bases and J dropped 0 bases, with 8 bases sitting between them. Per the germline V gene, CDR1 is SGHRS and CDR2 is YFSETQ. The CDR3 DNA reads TGCGCCAGCAGCACTCGGGACTCCTACGAGCAGTACTTC. Translation gives CASSTRDSYEQYF.

This clone was observed a handful of times. This chain uses TRBV5-1 with TRBJ1-6, with D possibly being TRBD1 (6 bases). V shed 0 bases and J shed 7 bases, with 11 bases lying between them. The CDR3 covers 15 residues. Germline V CDR1 and CDR2: SGHRS, YFSETQ. The chain's CDR3 is CASSLGTVRNSPLHF. As DNA, the CDR3 is TGCGCCAGCAGCTTGGGGACAGTACGAAATTCACCCCTCCACTTT.

The chain uses TRBV13 and TRBJ2-7, with D unresolved. The CDR3 length is 14 residues. Per the germline V gene, CDR1 is PRHDT and CDR2 is FYEKMQ (reference sequence). The V end lost 6 bases, the J end lost 3 bases, and 15 bases lay between the germline ends. CDR3 residues: CASSDSNRYYEQYF. As DNA, the CDR3 is TGTGCCAGCAGTGACTCCAATCGTTACTACGAGCAGTACTTC.

This clone has just a few counts. CDR3 sequence reads: CASSYSLVYGYTF. CDR3 nucleotides: TGTGCCAGCAGTTACAGTCTAGTCTATGGCTACACCTTC. The chain has TRBV6-5 and TRBJ1-2; D uncertain. CDR3 length: 13 residues. Germline CDR1 is MNHEY and CDR2 is SVGAGI. The V end lost 2 bases, the J end lost 4 bases, and 8 bases lay between the germline ends.

The genes are TRBV13 and TRBJ2-7, with D possibly being TRBD2 (5 bases). The CDR3 runs 14 residues. Trimming removed 6 bases from V and 1 base from J, with 13 bases in between. CDR1 and CDR2 (germline): PRHDT, FYEKMQ (reference sequence). The CDR3 is CASRFAGVSYEQYF. DNA of the CDR3: TGTGCCAGCAGATTCGCCGGGGTTTCCTACGAGCAGTACTTC.

The genes are TRBV11-1 and TRBJ2-3; 8 bases fit TRBD2. Germline trimming cut 3 bases from V and 4 bases from J; bases unmatched to any gene: 6. Germline loops: CDR1 SGHAT, CDR2 FQDESV (reference sequence). The CDR3 has 15 residues. The CDR3 DNA is TGTGCCAGCAGCTTCCAGCGGGAGATCCCAGATACGCAGTATTTT. Encoded protein: CASSFQREIPDTQYF.

The genes are TRBV28 and TRBJ1-2; TRBD1 is a possible D gene (6 bases). Trimming pared 2 bases from V and 8 bases from J, leaving 15 bases between. Germline CDR1 and CDR2: MDHEN and SYDVKM. The CDR3 runs to 14 residues. The CDR3 is CASSLLGATGGYTF. For the CDR3, the DNA is TGTGCCAGCAGTTTACTCGGGGCCACAGGGGGCTACACCTTC.

The chain is built from TRBV29-1 and TRBJ1-1, with D maybe TRBD1 (5 bases). CDR3 length: 12 residues. CDR1 and CDR2 from the germline V gene are SQVTM and ANQGSEA. The ends were cut back, 2 bases at V and 12 bases at J, with 16 bases in the middle. The CDR3 DNA is TGCAGCGTTGAAAAGTCGCAGGGTCGGCCTTTCTTT. It is translated as CSVEKSQGRPFF.